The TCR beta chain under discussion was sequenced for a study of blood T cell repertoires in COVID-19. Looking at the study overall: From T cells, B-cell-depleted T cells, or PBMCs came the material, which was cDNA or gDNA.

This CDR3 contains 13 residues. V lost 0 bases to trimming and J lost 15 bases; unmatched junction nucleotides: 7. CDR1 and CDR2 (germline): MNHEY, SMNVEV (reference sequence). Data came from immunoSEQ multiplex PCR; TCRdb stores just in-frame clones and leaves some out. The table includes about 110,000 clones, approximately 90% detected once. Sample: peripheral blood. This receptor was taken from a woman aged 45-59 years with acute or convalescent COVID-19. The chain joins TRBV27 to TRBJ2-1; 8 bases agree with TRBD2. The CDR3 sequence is CASSLSGTRQAFF. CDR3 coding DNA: TGTGCCAGCAGTTTATCGGGGACTAGGCAAGCGTTCTTC.